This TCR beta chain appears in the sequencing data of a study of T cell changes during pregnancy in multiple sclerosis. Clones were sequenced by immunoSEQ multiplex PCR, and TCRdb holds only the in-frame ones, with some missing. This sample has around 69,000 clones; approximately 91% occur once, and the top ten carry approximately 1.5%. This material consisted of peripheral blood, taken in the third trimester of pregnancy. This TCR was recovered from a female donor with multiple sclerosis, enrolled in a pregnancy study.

CDR3: CASSQDWGEGEDEKLFF. In DNA form, the CDR3 reads TGCGCCAGCAGCCAAGATTGGGGGGAGGGGGAGGATGAAAAACTGTTTTTT. The V gene is TRBV4-3, the J gene TRBJ1-4, with D possibly TRBD1 on 6 matching bases. The V end was cut by 0 bases, the J end by 6 bases, with 17 bases between. The length of the CDR3 is 17 residues. Germline V gives CDR1 LGHNA, CDR2 YSLEER.